This TCR beta chain came from a study of blood T cells in healthy people across ages. Overall study context: Using template switching, researchers captured about one barcoded beta molecule for each two T cells.

This CDR3 spans 12 amino acids. V was shortened by 4 bases and J by 6 bases, with 6 bases between the two germline ends. CDR1 MGHDK and CDR2 SYGVNS come from the germline V gene. Using a J-beta primer mix together with a sample-barcoded 5' primer, a second PCR was run for roughly 7 to 11 cycles. TCRdb re-called the 5' RACE reads with MiXCR, one entry per CDR3 protein. The sample yields roughly 930,000 distinct CDR3 sequences, roughly 43% seen once. Each donor supplied around 10 milliliters of peripheral blood. The clonotype comes from a man in his thirties or forties in good health. The material sequenced was blood. The rearrangement uses TRBV25-1 and TRBJ2-2; no clear D. The CDR3 DNA reads as TGTGCCAGCAGTGGACAAGCCGGGGAGCTGTTTTTT. Translation: CASSGQAGELFF.